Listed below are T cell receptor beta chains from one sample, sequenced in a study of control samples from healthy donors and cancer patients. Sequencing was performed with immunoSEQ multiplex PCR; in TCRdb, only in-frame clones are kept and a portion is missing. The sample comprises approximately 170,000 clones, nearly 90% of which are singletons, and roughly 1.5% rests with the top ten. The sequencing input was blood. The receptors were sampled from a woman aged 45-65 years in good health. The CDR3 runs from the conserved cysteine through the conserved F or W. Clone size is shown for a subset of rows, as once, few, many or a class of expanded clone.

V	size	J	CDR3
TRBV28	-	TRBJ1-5	CATHLEGQPQHF
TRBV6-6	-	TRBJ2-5	CASRQGTTQYF
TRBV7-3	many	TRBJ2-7	CASSLMPGQIYEQYF
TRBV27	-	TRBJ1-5	CASSFHGTDNQPQHF
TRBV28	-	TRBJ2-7	CASEGGRKYVYF
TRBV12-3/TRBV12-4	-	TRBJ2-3	CASSFRWTDTQYF
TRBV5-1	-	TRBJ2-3	CASSLDGRGGPDTQYF
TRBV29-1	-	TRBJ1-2	CSVERERNGYTF
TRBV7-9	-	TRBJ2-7	CASSTGLVRDEQYF
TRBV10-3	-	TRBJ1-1	CAISATGMNTEAFF
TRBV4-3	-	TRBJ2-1	CASSQDRQGLGEQFF
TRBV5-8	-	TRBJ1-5	CASSLYNQPQHF
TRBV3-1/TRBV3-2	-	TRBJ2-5	CASSPGLAGGETQYF
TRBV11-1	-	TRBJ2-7	CASSVAGEIFYEQYF
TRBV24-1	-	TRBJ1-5	CATSDSGQGGNQPQHF
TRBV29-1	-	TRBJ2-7	CSTGEGYYAEQYF
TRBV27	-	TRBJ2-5	CASSFLTGLAGRETQYF
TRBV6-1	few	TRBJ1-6	CASSEAARQDSSPLHF
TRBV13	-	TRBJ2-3	CASNRRGGAPYTDTQYF
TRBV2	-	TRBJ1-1	CASSEGIGGSTEAFF
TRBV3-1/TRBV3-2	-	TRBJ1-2	CASSQRQGSGYTF
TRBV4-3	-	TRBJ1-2	CASSQDGSGNYGYTF
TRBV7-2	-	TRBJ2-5	CASSLRLAGGLQETQYF
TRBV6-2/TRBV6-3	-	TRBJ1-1	CASSYISSGAGIEAFF
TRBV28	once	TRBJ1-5	CASSPPGGRDQPQHF
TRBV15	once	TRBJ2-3	CATSRAGLTDTQYF
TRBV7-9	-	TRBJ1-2	CASSSQGQGAQGPFF
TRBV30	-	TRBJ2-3	CAWSQGSSTDTQYF
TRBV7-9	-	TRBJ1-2	CASRYPGTGAYGYTF
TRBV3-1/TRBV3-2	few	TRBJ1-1	CASSRGGTEAFF
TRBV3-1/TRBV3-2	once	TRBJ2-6	CASSQGTGVSGANVLTF
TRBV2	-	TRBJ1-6	CASRKGVDNSPLHF
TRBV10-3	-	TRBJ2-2	CAISPQFTGELFF
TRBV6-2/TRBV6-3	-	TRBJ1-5	CASSWARRSNQPQHF
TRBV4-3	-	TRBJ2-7	CASSSDAGYEQYF
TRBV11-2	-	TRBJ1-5	CASSRGMNQPQHF
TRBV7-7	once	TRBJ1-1	CASSLSPSTEAFF
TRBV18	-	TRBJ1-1	CASSHDRNTEAFF
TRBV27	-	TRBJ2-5	CASSPHPTQTQETQYF
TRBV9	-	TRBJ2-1	CASSRQGGLVNEQFF
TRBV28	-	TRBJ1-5	CASSLALGNQPQHF
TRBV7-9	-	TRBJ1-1	CASSFKFGTGIPNTEAFF
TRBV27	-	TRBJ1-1	CASSRRTDTEAFF
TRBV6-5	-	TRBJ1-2	CASSNTRDRGPGYTF
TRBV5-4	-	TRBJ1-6	CASSLEGLSSPLHF
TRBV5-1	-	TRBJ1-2	CASSTTGSYGYTF
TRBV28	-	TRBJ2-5	CASSDGGIRETQYF
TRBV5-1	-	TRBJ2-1	CASSPGTSGEEQFF
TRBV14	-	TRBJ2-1	CASSPYSLAGHYNEQFF
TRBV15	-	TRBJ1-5	CATSTQGRREPQHF
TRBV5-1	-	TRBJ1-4	CASSLGGTTQKLFF
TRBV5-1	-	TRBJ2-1	CASRDGGRVFYNEQFF
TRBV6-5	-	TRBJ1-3	CASWEHTLVGNTIYF
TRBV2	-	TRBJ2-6	CASRPRTSGRASGANVLTF
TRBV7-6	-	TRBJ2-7	CASTTGTVGYEQYF
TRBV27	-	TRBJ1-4	CASGGGFEKLFF
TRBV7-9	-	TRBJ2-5	CASSTAGGTETQYF
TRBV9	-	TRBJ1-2	CASSVQRIVYGYTF
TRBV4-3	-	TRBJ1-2	CASSQVGTGREYGYTF